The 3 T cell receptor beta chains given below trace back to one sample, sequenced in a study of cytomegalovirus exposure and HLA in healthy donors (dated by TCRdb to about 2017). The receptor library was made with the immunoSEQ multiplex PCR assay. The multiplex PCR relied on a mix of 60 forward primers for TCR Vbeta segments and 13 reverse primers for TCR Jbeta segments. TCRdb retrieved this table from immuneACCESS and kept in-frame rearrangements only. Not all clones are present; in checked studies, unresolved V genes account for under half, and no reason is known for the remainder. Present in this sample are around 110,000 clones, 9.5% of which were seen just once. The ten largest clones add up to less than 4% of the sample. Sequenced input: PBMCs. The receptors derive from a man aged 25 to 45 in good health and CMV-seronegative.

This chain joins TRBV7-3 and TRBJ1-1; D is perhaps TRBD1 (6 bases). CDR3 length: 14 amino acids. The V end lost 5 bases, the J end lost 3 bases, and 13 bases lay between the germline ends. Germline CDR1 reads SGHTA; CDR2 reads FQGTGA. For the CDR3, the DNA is TGTGCCAGCAGCCCCCAAACAGGGTACACTGAAGCTTTCTTT. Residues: CASSPQTGYTEAFF.

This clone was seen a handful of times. The CDR3 coding sequence is TGCAGTGGGACTAGCAAAGAGACCCAGTACTTC. It is translated as CSGTSKETQYF. The V and J genes are TRBV20-1 and TRBJ2-5; TRBD2 matches at 8 bases. Germline assignment: CDR1 DFQATT and CDR2 SNEGSKA (reference sequence). The CDR3 totals 11 residues. J gave up 3 bases and V 7 bases, and 1 base lay outside the gene matches.

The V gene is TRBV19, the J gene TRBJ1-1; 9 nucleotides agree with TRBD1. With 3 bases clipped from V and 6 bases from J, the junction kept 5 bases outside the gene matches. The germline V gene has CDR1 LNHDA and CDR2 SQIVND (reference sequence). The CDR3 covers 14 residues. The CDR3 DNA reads TGTGCCAGTAGTATTGACAGGGGGAGATCTGAAGCTTTCTTT. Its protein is CASSIDRGRSEAFF.